The T cell receptor (beta chain) under discussion was sequenced for a study of CD8 T cells in Susac syndrome. Negative isolation was applied to CD8+ and CD4+ T cells, and FACS enrichment was applied to TEMRA cells. Reverse transcription of about 0.45 to 1 ug RNA was carried out with random hexamers. Coverage of TCR beta CDR3 amplification by immunoSEQ multiplex PCR extended to 54 Vbeta and 13 Jbeta. MiXCR, run by TCRdb on the immunoSEQ multiplex PCR reads, gives a single entry per CDR3 protein. This table holds roughly 80,000 distinct CDR3 sequences, approximately 95% found once. Between the trimmed V and J ends, which lost 3 bases and 3 bases, there was a span of 11 bases. The CDR3 is 14 residues long. Germline V CDR1 and CDR2: LNHDA, SQIVND (reference sequence).

This clonotype originated in a human donor with Susac syndrome. The rearrangement uses TRBV19 and TRBJ1-2; D ambiguous. Sequenced input: CD8+ T cells from PBMCs. The DNA of the CDR3 is TGTGCCAGTAGTATTCGAGGCCGGGACTATGGCTACACCTTC. Translating gives CASSIRGRDYGYTF.